This T cell receptor (beta chain) came from a study of response to subunit inactivated influenza vaccine. TCRdb called the RT-PCR reads again in MiXCR, with one record for every CDR3 protein. The data show hundreds of thousands of distinct CDR3 sequences, with around 16% seen just once and under 14% held by the top ten. The study's findings and limits: Every seasonal influenza vaccination brings in few new T cells, the authors suggested.

This clonotype was picked up a small number of times. The antigen remains undetermined. V was pared by 1 base and J by 2 bases, with 4 bases of the junction left unmatched. This CDR3 region has 16 residues. Germline-derived CDR1 and CDR2 are SGHTA and FQGNSA. This chain links TRBV7-2 with TRBJ2-1; 8 nucleotides agree with TRBD2. The source was PBMCs from blood, collected 12 days after vaccination. The sequence came from a man aged 50 to 59 who received an inactivated influenza vaccine. CDR3 bases: TGTGCCAGCAGCTTAGTGGGTAGCGGGACCTACAATGAGCAGTTCTTC. Protein sequence: CASSLVGSGTYNEQFF.